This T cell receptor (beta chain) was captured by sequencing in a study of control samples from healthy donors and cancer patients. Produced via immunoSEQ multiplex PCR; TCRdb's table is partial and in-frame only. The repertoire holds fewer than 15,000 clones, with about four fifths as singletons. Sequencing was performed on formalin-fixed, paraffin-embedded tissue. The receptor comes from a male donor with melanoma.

CDR3 sequence reads: CASSLEQGGIYEQYF. CDR3 nucleotides: TGTGCCAGCAGCTTGGAACAGGGGGGTATCTACGAGCAGTACTTC. The chain uses TRBV5-4 and TRBJ2-7; 8 bases are a match to TRBD1. The CDR3 is made up of 15 amino acids. V lost 0 bases and J lost 3; bases outside the gene matches: 5. The V gene's germline CDR1 is SGHNT and CDR2 YYREEE (reference sequence).